This T cell receptor beta chain was documented in a study of blood T cell repertoires in COVID-19. The method was immunoSEQ multiplex PCR; TCRdb's version includes in-frame clones alone and lacks a portion of them. The sample gives about 72,000 clones, roughly 80% of which show up once; 18% is in the top ten. Trimming removed 1 base from V and 6 bases from J, with 7 bases in between. The CDR3 consists of 13 residues. V gene TRBV12-3 or TRBV12-4 combines with J gene TRBJ2-1; no clear D. The clonotype was recovered from a human donor in a cohort sampled during active COVID-19. The source material was peripheral blood. This CDR3 is CASSLVRGNEQFF. For the CDR3, the DNA is TGTGCCAGCAGTTTAGTTAGAGGCAATGAGCAGTTCTTC.